This TCR beta chain was sequenced in a study of chemoradiotherapy in HPV16-positive cancers. Notes on the study in general: Non-HPV-specific T cells did not expand in tumors during treatment, whereas candidate HPV-specific clones and E7-related motifs did. In HPV16-positive patients, HPV-responsive T-cell expansion tracked better recurrence-free survival.

With regard to this clone: Its antigen is still unknown.

Over chemoradiotherapy, repertoires were sampled more than once. The assay was immunoSEQ multiplex PCR, and TCRdb's table has in-frame clones only and misses some. The data show roughly 70,000 clones, almost 90% seen once. The V gene end was trimmed by 5 bases and the J gene end by 7 bases; junction bases not matched to a gene: 8. This CDR3 is built from 14 residues. Germline V CDR1 and CDR2: MNHEY, SMNVEV (reference sequence). This chain links TRBV27 with TRBJ1-2; 9 bases are a match to TRBD1. The receptor's source is a human donor with HPV-associated anogenital cancer. Sequenced material: blood, taken from a patient who underwent chemoradiotherapy. CDR3: CASSGQGTGFGYTF. For the CDR3, the DNA is TGTGCCAGCAGTGGGCAAGGGACAGGGTTTGGCTACACCTTC.